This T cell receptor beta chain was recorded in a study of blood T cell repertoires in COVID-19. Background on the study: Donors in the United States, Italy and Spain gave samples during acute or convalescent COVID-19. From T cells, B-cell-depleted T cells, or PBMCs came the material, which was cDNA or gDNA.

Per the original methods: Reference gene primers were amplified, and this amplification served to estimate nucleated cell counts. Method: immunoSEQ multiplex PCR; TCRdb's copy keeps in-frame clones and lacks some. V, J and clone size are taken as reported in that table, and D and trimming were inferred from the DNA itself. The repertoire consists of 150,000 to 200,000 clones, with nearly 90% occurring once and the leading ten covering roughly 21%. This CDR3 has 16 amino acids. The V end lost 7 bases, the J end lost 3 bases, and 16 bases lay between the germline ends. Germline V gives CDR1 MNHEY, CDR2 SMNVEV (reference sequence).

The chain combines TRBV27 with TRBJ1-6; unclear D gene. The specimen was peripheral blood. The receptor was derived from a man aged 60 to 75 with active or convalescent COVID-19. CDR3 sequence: CASKSEGQYYNSPLHF. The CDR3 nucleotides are TGTGCCAGCAAGTCGGAGGGCCAATACTATAATTCACCCCTCCACTTT.